This T cell receptor beta chain stems from a study of T-cell memory formation after mild COVID-19 (dated by TCRdb to the early 2020s). As for the study more broadly: TCR sequence clusters from the two donors were largely donor specific. The cohort was made up of two young adult volunteers, one female and one male, who were previously healthy. In a couple of donors, T-cell clones that expanded and contracted after mild COVID-19 were followed by sequencing TCRalpha and TCRbeta repertoires longitudinally.

This clonotype showed up just a few times. Its antigen specificity is not known. No clone much larger than this one lies a single base away; base qualities are absent. CDR1 is given as MGHRA and CDR2 as YSYEKL, both from the germline V gene. The CDR3 goes from the cysteine to the phenylalanine over 19 residues. Here the CDR3 DNA is all that survives: 57 bases in frame from base 1. Relative to germline, V is 1 base shorter and J is 0 bases shorter, with 16 bases between their ends. Ficoll-Paque density gradient centrifugation was the method used to isolate PBMCs. General study outcomes and caveats: Contracting CD4+ clones were located mainly in the CM and EM memory subsets, whereas CD8+ clones were found to be enriched in EMRA. The study covered only a couple of mild cases, and larger cohorts including severe cases with pre-infection samples were considered necessary. From day 15 to 85, contracting clones showed balanced CD4/CD8 phenotypes, whereas a second wave of clones that expanded from day 15 to 37 leaned towards CD4+. The second-wave clones that peaked on day 37 were not confirmed to be SARS-CoV-2 specific. Some responding clones were detected in pre-infection memory, suggesting pre-existing cross-reactive memory T cells joined the SARS-CoV-2 response.

Sequencing was carried out with an Illumina NovaSeq 6000. TCRalpha and TCRbeta cDNA libraries were constructed by 5'RACE with constant-segment primers, with sample barcodes and unique molecular identifiers being introduced. Trizol reagent was used to extract RNA from every sample. Library amplification was performed in two PCR steps, and a second sample barcode and Illumina TruSeq adapters were introduced in the second step. Sequencing of libraries was performed on an Illumina NovaSeq with 2 x 150 bp paired-end reads. The paper's data handling went like this. Reads were demultiplexed and collapsed into UMI-guided consensus sequences with migec v1.2.7. With mixcr v2.1.11, UMI consensuses were aligned to TRA and TRB V and J templates and assembled into clonotypes. Clonotypes were classified as expanded or contracted when called significant by both edgeR and NoisET, with noise models trained on biological replicates. edgeR calls used a false discovery rate-adjusted p below 0.01 and a log2 fold-change threshold of 1. PCA with hierarchical clustering of max-normalized trajectories of the 1000 most abundant clonotypes was used as exploratory dynamics analysis. The CD4 or CD8 phenotype of responding clones was assigned using the separately sequenced CD4+ and CD8+ repertoires. TCRdb applied fastp at Q25 and MiXCR to the public reads, then kept only in-frame beta chains. All rows with the same CDR3 protein become a single entry with the most common DNA and genes. TCRdb's processing, not the authors', yielded these V and J calls. Recorded for this sample are approximately 490,000 distinct CDR3 sequences; around 20% of them occurred a single time. Around 12% of the sample comes from the top ten.

Sequenced sample: PBMCs or a T cell subset sorted from them (not recorded which). The chain employs TRBV4-1 and TRBJ2-6, and possibly TRBD2, on 6 matching bases. The sequence derives from an adult woman who had mild COVID-19 (a few samples of this study predate the infection). The sample titles of this study are shuffled in the database, so cell type and time point are left out; the donor was told from shared clones. The encoded CDR3 is CASSQVHVGGGSGANVLTF. The base sequence is TGCGCCAGCAGCCAAGTTCACGTGGGGGGAGGCTCTGGGGCCAACGTCCTGACTTTC.